These 24 T cell receptor beta chains came from one sample sequenced in a study of blood T cell repertoires in COVID-19. Generated by immunoSEQ multiplex PCR, the TCRdb table keeps only in-frame clones and is missing some. Among approximately 37,000 clones, about 90% were seen once, and the ten largest hold around 9%. The specimen sequenced was peripheral blood. The origin of the receptors is a woman aged 65 to 85 with acute or convalescent COVID-19.

This chain joins TRBV30 and TRBJ1-5; 9 positions agree with TRBD1. The CDR3 extends over 16 amino acids. The V gene end was trimmed by 3 bases and the J gene end by 3 bases; junction bases not matched to a gene: 9. Per the germline V gene, CDR1 is GTSNPN and CDR2 is SVGIG (reference sequence). The CDR3 is CAWRAAGQGPNQPQHF. The DNA for the CDR3 is TGTGCCTGGAGGGCCGCGGGACAGGGTCCCAATCAGCCCCAGCATTTT.

This chain uses TRBV5-1 with TRBJ2-7; 8 bases are a match to TRBD1. The junction had 11 bases not matched to a gene; V was cut back by 2 bases and J by 4 bases. Looked up from germline, CDR1 is SGHRS and CDR2 is YFSETQ. The CDR3 is 16 amino acids. The chain's CDR3 is CASSFSSDRVSYEQYV. The CDR3 nucleotides read TGCGCCAGCAGCTTTTCTTCGGACAGGGTGTCTTACGAGCAGTACGTC.

This clone is a singleton in its sample. V is TRBV7-9 and J is TRBJ1-2; 9 positions agree with TRBD1. The CDR3 extends over 14 amino acids. With V trimmed by 5 bases and J by 8 bases, 9 bases remained unmatched. Germline CDR1 SEHNR, CDR2 FQNEAQ (reference sequence). CDR3 in amino acids: CASSPRDRDGGYTF. The CDR3 bases are TGTGCCAGCAGCCCACGGGACAGGGACGGGGGCTACACCTTC.

This clone has a single count. The V gene is TRBV19, the J gene TRBJ1-4; D may be TRBD1 (5 bases). Trimming pared 6 bases from V and 8 bases from J, leaving 16 bases between. The CDR3 length is 14 residues. The germline gives CDR1 LNHDA, CDR2 SQIVND (reference sequence). The CDR3 sequence is CASRMVGAREKLFF. The CDR3, as DNA: TGTGCCAGTAGAATGGTAGGGGCACGGGAAAAACTGTTTTTT.

This clone was detected only once. The V gene is TRBV5-6, the J gene TRBJ1-1; 7 bases agree with TRBD1. Unmatched junction bases numbered 5, after V lost 0 bases and J lost 0 bases. The CDR3 is made up of 16 amino acids. Germline lookup yields CDR1 SGHDT and CDR2 YYEEEE. CDR3 sequence: CASSLDRGLLNTEAFF. CDR3 bases: TGTGCCAGCAGCTTGGACAGGGGTCTATTGAACACTGAAGCTTTCTTT.

This clone was seen a handful of times. The chain couples TRBV27 to TRBJ2-2; 12 nucleotides match TRBD2. Losses at the gene ends were 8 bases for V and 0 bases for J; bases not matched to a gene: 7. Per germline, CDR1 MNHEY and CDR2 SMNVEV (reference sequence). The CDR3 length is 17 residues. The DNA of the CDR3 is TGTGCCAGCCGCGGACTAGCGGGGACCTCGAACACCGGGGAGCTGTTTTTT. Protein product: CASRGLAGTSNTGELFF.

The rearrangement joins TRBV5-1 to TRBJ2-5, with 13 bases lining up with TRBD2. Looked up from germline, CDR1 is SGHRS and CDR2 is YFSETQ. This CDR3 has 16 amino acids. The V segment lost 6 bases and the J segment 4 bases; nucleotides outside the gene matches: 9. CDR3 sequence (DNA): TGCGCCAGCACCCCATGGACTAGCGGGAGCGTAGAGACCCAGTACTTC. This encodes CASTPWTSGSVETQYF.

The V gene is TRBV9, the J gene TRBJ2-2; 14 bases agree with TRBD2. This CDR3 comprises 18 residues. V trimming: 3 bases; J trimming: 4 bases; junction bases outside the gene matches: 8. CDR1 and CDR2 from the germline V gene are SGDLS and YYNGEE. CDR3 protein: CASSGGTSGGPRTGELFF. The CDR3, as DNA: TGTGCCAGCAGCGGGGGGACTAGCGGGGGCCCCCGCACCGGGGAGCTGTTTTTT.

The J gene is TRBJ1-1, the V gene TRBV7-2; no clear D gene. The CDR3 totals 14 residues. Germline values: CDR1 SGHTA, CDR2 FQGNSA. Trimming took off 1 base at V and 2 bases at J, with 8 bases between the two ends. CDR3 nucleotide sequence: TGTGCCAGCAGCTTAGGAGAGTTCAACACTGAAGCTTTCTTT. It encodes CASSLGEFNTEAFF.

By share, this clone ranks as medium-sized. The V gene is TRBV28, the J gene TRBJ2-7; perhaps TRBD1 as D (6 bases). Germline V gives CDR1 MDHEN, CDR2 SYDVKM. The CDR3 sequence is 13 residues long. V was shortened by 6 bases and J by 5 bases, with 14 bases between the two germline ends. In DNA form, the CDR3 reads TGTGCCAGCAGCAAGACAGGCTCTGACGAGCAGTACGTC. The encoded protein is CASSKTGSDEQYV.

There are a few counts of this clone. CDR3: CASTLRQLSEAFF. CDR3 nucleotide sequence: TGTGCCAGCACACTTAGACAGCTCTCTGAAGCTTTCTTT. This chain connects TRBV6-5 to TRBJ1-1; D may be TRBD1 (5 bases). Per the germline V gene, CDR1 is MNHEY and CDR2 is SVGAGI. Between the trimmed V and J ends, which lost 7 bases and 6 bases, there was a span of 15 bases. CDR3 length: 13 amino acids.

This chain joins TRBV5-6 and TRBJ1-6, with D possibly matching TRBD1 (5 bases). CDR3 length: 16 residues. The V gene lost 4 bases and the J gene lost 7 bases, with 18 bases spanning the gap. The V gene's germline CDR1 is SGHDT and CDR2 YYEEEE. The CDR3 DNA follows: TGTGCCAGCAGCCTCGGGCCTAGGGCAGGGAATTCACCCCTCCACTTT. The encoded protein is CASSLGPRAGNSPLHF.

The V call is TRBV18, the J call TRBJ2-6; maybe TRBD1 (5 bases). Germline V gene data show CDR1 as KGHSH and CDR2 as LQKENI. V lost 4 bases and J lost 0, with 7 bases in between. This CDR3 is 15 amino acids long. The CDR3 loop is CASSLDSSGANVLTF. CDR3 nucleotides: TGTGCCAGCTCACTCGACAGCTCTGGGGCCAACGTCCTGACTTTC.

The V call is TRBV19, the J call TRBJ2-4, with D perhaps TRBD2 (6 bases). Germline CDR1 is LNHDA and CDR2 is SQIVND (reference sequence). This CDR3 has 13 amino acids. With 9 bases removed from V and 6 bases from J, the gap between germline ends came to 15 bases. In nucleotides, the CDR3 is TGTGCCAGCGAGAGCGGGCAGTTAAACATTCAGTACTTC. Encoded protein: CASESGQLNIQYF.

The chain joins TRBV29-1 to TRBJ2-6; D is uncertain. The V end lost 4 bases, the J end lost 0 bases, and 10 bases lay between the germline ends. The CDR3 has 15 residues. From germline, CDR1 is SQVTM and CDR2 ANQGSEA. The CDR3 coding sequence is TGCAGCGTTGCACAGCATAACTCTGGGGCCAACGTCCTGACTTTC. Translation: CSVAQHNSGANVLTF.

The rearrangement links TRBV30 to TRBJ1-1; weak D call: TRBD1 (6 bases). The CDR3 runs to 15 residues. The germline V gene has CDR1 GTSNPN and CDR2 SVGIG (reference sequence). With 2 bases removed from V and 0 bases from J, the gap between germline ends came to 13 bases. CDR3 in amino acids: CAWSNGQLMNTEAFF. Here the CDR3 DNA reads TGTGCCTGGAGTAACGGACAGCTCATGAACACTGAAGCTTTCTTT.

This clone is a singleton in its sample. The chain has TRBV18 and TRBJ2-1; possibly TRBD2 for D (5 bases). Looked up from germline, CDR1 is KGHSH and CDR2 is LQKENI. This CDR3 has 15 residues. The V end lost 1 base, the J end lost 7 bases, and 14 bases lay between the germline ends. The CDR3 nucleotides read TGTGCCAGCTCACCACAGGAATGGAGGCAGAATGAGCAGTTCTTC. Encoded protein: CASSPQEWRQNEQFF.

The chain has TRBV12-3 or TRBV12-4 and TRBJ1-1, with D maybe TRBD1 (5 bases). This CDR3 region has 13 residues. V was pared by 6 bases and J by 4 bases, with 12 bases between. CDR3 region: CASSFRDGTEAFF. Written as DNA, the CDR3 is TGTGCCAGCAGCTTCAGGGATGGCACTGAAGCTTTCTTT.

This chain connects TRBV9 to TRBJ1-6; D ambiguous. The CDR3 totals 15 residues. V lost 3 bases to trimming and J lost 7 bases, with 14 bases between them. Germline V gene lookup returns CDR1 SGDLS and CDR2 YYNGEE. This CDR3 reads CASSETAQRNSPLHF. CDR3 nucleotides: TGTGCCAGCAGCGAGACGGCTCAGAGGAATTCACCCCTCCACTTT. The whole variable domain, filled in from reference TRBV9 and TRBJ1-6, reads DSGVTQTPKHLITATGQRVTLRCSPRSGDLSVYWYQQSLDQGLQFLIQYYNGEERAKGNILERFSAQQFPDLHSELNLSSLELGDSALYFCASSETAQRNSPLHFGNGTRLTVT.

The chain uses TRBV19 and TRBJ2-3; tentatively, D is TRBD1 (6 bases). Germline V CDR1 and CDR2: LNHDA, SQIVND (reference sequence). CDR3 length equals 15 residues. V was shortened by 5 bases and J by 2 bases, with 14 bases between the two germline ends. CDR3 in DNA: TGTGCCAGTAGTGGGCCAGGGGATTACACAGATACGCAGTATTTT. Amino acid sequence: CASSGPGDYTDTQYF.

The chain employs TRBV27 and TRBJ1-1; D not resolved. CDR3 length equals 16 residues. Trimming took 0 bases from V and 0 from J, leaving 11 bases between them. From germline, CDR1 is MNHEY and CDR2 SMNVEV (reference sequence). For the CDR3, the DNA is TGTGCCAGCAGTTTATCGAGGGAGGGTATGAACACTGAAGCTTTCTTT. It encodes CASSLSREGMNTEAFF.

The J gene is TRBJ1-1, the V gene TRBV19, with 8 bases aligning to TRBD1. The CDR3 contains 14 residues. The germline V gene has CDR1 LNHDA and CDR2 SQIVND (reference sequence). J was trimmed by 4 bases and V by 4 bases; bases with no gene match: 5. This CDR3 reads CASSNDRGSTEAFF. CDR3 sequence (DNA): TGTGCCAGTAGTAACGACAGGGGCAGCACTGAAGCTTTCTTT.

This clone was counted a single time. V gene TRBV11-1 combines with J gene TRBJ2-5; 8 nucleotides agree with TRBD1. The CDR3 runs to 14 residues. Germline-derived CDR1 and CDR2 are SGHAT and FQDESV (reference sequence). Germline trimming cut 5 bases from V and 5 bases from J; bases unmatched to any gene: 7. CDR3 amino acids: CASSPGTGFETQYF. The CDR3 coding sequence is TGTGCCAGCAGCCCCGGGACAGGTTTCGAGACCCAGTACTTC.

This clone was counted once. This chain uses TRBV6-5 with TRBJ2-7; TRBD1 matches 9 bases. CDR1 and CDR2 (germline): MNHEY, SVGAGI. The CDR3 loop spans 15 amino acids. After removal of 5 bases from V and 3 bases from J, the junction contained 8 bases not matched to a gene. CDR3 coding DNA: TGTGCCAGCAGTCCCGGGACAGGGACCTTCTACGAGCAGTACGTC. Residues: CASSPGTGTFYEQYV.